The T cell receptor (beta chain) under discussion was sequenced for a study of CD8+CD57+ T cells in acquired aplastic anemia. Flow cytometry had shown expanded CD8+CD57+ cells in the patients chosen for sequencing. Genomic DNA served as template for TCR beta VDJ and CDR3 profiling. TCRdb used MiXCR to reprocess the reads, holding one entry per CDR3 protein. The data show tens of thousands of distinct CDR3 sequences, roughly 69% seen once. Germline CDR1 SQVTM, CDR2 ANQGSEA. Losses at the gene ends were 1 base for V and 8 bases for J; bases not matched to a gene: 8. CDR3 length: 15 residues. The chain carries TRBV29-1 and TRBJ1-4, with 9 bases fitting TRBD1. The sequenced material came from sorted CD4+, CD8+, or CD8+CD57+ T cells (not recorded which) from PBMCs. This receptor was identified in a human donor with aplastic anemia. The CDR3 DNA reads as TGCAGCGTTGAAGGAGCAGGACAGGGGTCAGAAAAACTGTTTTTT. Its protein is CSVEGAGQGSEKLFF.